This entry lists 14 T cell receptor beta chains sequenced from one sample in a study of T cells in Graves' hyperthyroidism and ophthalmopathy (dated by TCRdb to between 2018 and 2021). Library prep was done by multiplex PCR. Sequencing instrument: Illumina HiSeq 2000. The TCR beta CDR3 regions were amplified from RNA transcripts. A first-round RT-PCR of the TCR CDR3 used the HTBI primer set with the Qiagen OneStep RT-PCR kit. Starting from the raw public reads, TCRdb applied fastp trimming at Q25, assembled clones with MiXCR and retained in-frame beta chains. Duplicate CDR3 protein sequences are folded into a single record with the most common DNA and genes. Recorded for this sample are roughly 300,000 distinct CDR3 sequences; approximately 15% of them occurred a single time. The ten most abundant clones make up around 23% of the sample. The sample was blood. These receptor sequences come from a woman aged 30 to 39 with Graves' hyperthyroidism.

This clonotype was detected many times. The V and J genes are TRBV28 and TRBJ1-6; D remains ambiguous. The CDR3 spans 13 residues. The V end was cut by 6 bases, the J end by 6 bases, with 9 bases between. Looked up from germline, CDR1 is MDHEN and CDR2 is SYDVKM. The CDR3 DNA sequence: TGTGCCAGCAGGATGGATAGTAATTCACCCCTCCACTTT. Amino acids: CASRMDSNSPLHF.

In its sample, this clonotype was seen many times. This sequence joins TRBV6-4 and TRBJ2-2; D might be TRBD2 (6 bases). The CDR3 has 15 residues. Trimming shortened V by 4 bases and J by 4 bases, and 13 bases separated the two germline ends. The V gene's germline CDR1 is MRHNA and CDR2 SNTAGT. The CDR3 loop is CASSAEGAGTGELFF. The CDR3 nucleotides are TGTGCCAGCAGTGCCGAGGGAGCGGGCACCGGGGAGCTGTTTTTT.

Here the CDR3 DNA reads TGTGCCAGCAGCCAAGATATCGGCGACAGGGTCACAGATACGCAGTATTTT. Residues: CASSQDIGDRVTDTQYF. The chain links TRBV14 to TRBJ2-3; 7 bases align to TRBD1. The length of the CDR3 is 17 residues. J was trimmed by 2 bases and V by 0 bases; bases with no gene match: 8. CDR1 and CDR2 from the germline V gene are SGHDN and FVKESK.

The V gene is TRBV27, the J gene TRBJ2-7; 7 bases agree with TRBD2. In germline, CDR1 is MNHEY, CDR2 SMNVEV (reference sequence). J lost 3 bases, V lost 6 bases, and 14 bases had no gene match. This CDR3 region has 16 residues. The CDR3 nucleotides read TGTGCCAGCAGCCGGGTATTTGGGACTACTGTCTACGAGCAGTACTTC. It specifies CASSRVFGTTVYEQYF.

The chain uses TRBV3-1 and TRBJ2-3; 7 nucleotides match TRBD1. This CDR3 has 16 amino acids. The germline V gene encodes CDR1 LGHDT and CDR2 YNNKEL (reference sequence). V lost 0 bases and J lost 0; bases outside the gene matches: 3. CDR3 DNA sequence: TGTGCCAGCAGCCAAGAATGGGACAGCAGCACAGATACGCAGTATTTT. This gives the protein CASSQEWDSSTDTQYF.

This clonotype was counted many times. The rearrangement uses TRBV2 and TRBJ2-7, with 9 bases identical to TRBD2. Trimming took 6 bases from V and 2 from J; bases not matched to a gene: 11. Germline V CDR1 and CDR2: SNHLY, FYNNEI. The CDR3 spans 16 residues. This CDR3 reads CASSHPTTSGTYEQYF. The CDR3 DNA follows: TGTGCCAGCAGCCACCCTACGACTAGCGGCACCTACGAGCAGTACTTC.

This clonotype was detected only a few times. This sequence joins TRBV6-4 and TRBJ2-1; D is possibly TRBD2 (5 bases). This CDR3 is built from 14 residues. Germline V gene sequence: CDR1 MRHNA, CDR2 SNTAGT. V lost 4 bases and J 6 bases, leaving 13 bases between the germline ends. This chain's CDR3 is CASSVGPGSNEQFF. The CDR3 region has the DNA TGTGCCAGCAGTGTTGGTCCGGGATCCAATGAGCAGTTCTTC.

V usage is TRBV6-2 or TRBV6-3 and J usage is TRBJ2-7; D is undetermined. CDR3 length equals 16 residues. V dropped 0 bases and J dropped 0 bases, with 12 bases sitting between them. CDR1 is MNHEY and CDR2 is SVGEGT in the germline V gene. CDR3 nucleotide sequence: TGTGCCAGCAGTTACTCGAGCCCTTCGAGCTCCTACGAGCAGTACTTC. Its protein product is CASSYSSPSSSYEQYF.

The gene calls are TRBV4-1 and TRBJ2-3; D remains unclear. The germline V gene has CDR1 MGHRA and CDR2 YSYEKL. The ends were cut back, 6 bases at V and 4 bases at J, with 11 bases in the middle. CDR3 length equals 13 residues. Here the CDR3 DNA reads TGCGCCAGCAGGCGGCCTGGATCAGATACGCAGTATTTT. Translation gives CASRRPGSDTQYF.

There are a few counts of this clonotype. The rearrangement links TRBV29-1 to TRBJ2-1, with D tentatively TRBD2 (5 bases). Germline V gives CDR1 SQVTM, CDR2 ANQGSEA. V shed 5 bases and J shed 9 bases, with 32 bases lying between them. The CDR3 runs to 18 residues. CDR3 nucleotides: TGCAGCGTTTTATGGACTCCCGGAACAAGAGTCCGGGCGGGTGAGCAGTTCTTC. It specifies CSVLWTPGTRVRAGEQFF.

The V and J genes are TRBV9 and TRBJ2-2, with 7 bases identical to TRBD1. CDR1 and CDR2 from the germline V gene are SGDLS and YYNGEE. With V trimmed by 3 bases and J by 6 bases, 8 bases remained unmatched. This CDR3 contains 15 residues. The chain's CDR3 is CASSGRRGPSGELFF. The CDR3 DNA sequence: TGTGCCAGCAGCGGCCGAAGGGGGCCTTCCGGGGAGCTGTTTTTT.

This clonotype was detected only a few times. The chain is built from TRBV7-9 and TRBJ2-7; the D gene is possibly TRBD2 (7 bases). The germline V gene encodes CDR1 SEHNR and CDR2 FQNEAQ (reference sequence). The V end lost 4 bases, the J end lost 0 bases, and 16 bases lay between the germline ends. This CDR3 has 16 residues. This chain's CDR3 is CASSSGDYQSSYEQYF. DNA of the CDR3: TGTGCCAGCAGCTCAGGGGACTACCAAAGCTCCTACGAGCAGTACTTC.

This clonotype was seen repeatedly, ten times or more. The rearrangement uses TRBV12-3 or TRBV12-4 and TRBJ1-2; unclear D gene. The CDR3 spans 16 residues. The V end was cut by 6 bases, the J end by 0 bases, with 17 bases between. The CDR3 nucleotides read TGTGCCAGCAGCTCTCGGGGTCCGACTACTAACTATGGCTACACCTTC. Translation: CASSSRGPTTNYGYTF.

CDR3 sequence (DNA): TGTGCCAGCATTAACCGGGACAGCCAAGAGACCCAGTACTTC. It encodes CASINRDSQETQYF. The chain carries TRBV28 and TRBJ2-5; 7 nucleotides line up with TRBD1. From germline, CDR1 is MDHEN and CDR2 SYDVKM. There are 14 residues in the CDR3. After removal of 7 bases from V and 1 base from J, the junction contained 6 bases not matched to a gene.